This T cell receptor (beta chain) derives from a study of T cell responses to AZD1222 COVID-19 vaccine (dated by TCRdb to the early 2020s). For the wider study: AZD1222 recipients given second doses at about 4 weeks or at about 12 weeks were pooled, since spike-specific TCR depth and breadth were not found to differ between the two schedules. TCR sequencing was performed for about 250 trial participants, of whom around 200 were given two doses of AZD1222 and 26 were given two doses of MenACWY control vaccine. Trial participants were enrolled by age into 18-55, 56-69 and 70-plus year subgroups, with roughly 160, 29 and 62 TCR-sequenced participants respectively.

This clone has only one observation. Its specific antigen is unknown. No qualities accompany the bases; no much larger clone lies one base away. The CDR3 regions of human TCRbeta chains were analyzed by immunosequencing. The published analysis was carried out like this. Repertoire TCRs were matched against a reference library of SARS-CoV-2-specific TCRs generated with the MIRA antigen-specificity platform. Breadth was defined as the fraction of unique TCRs that were SARS-CoV-2-associated. Depth was defined as the fraction of total T cells that were SARS-CoV-2-associated. Using the MIRA data, each spike-specific TCR was mapped to the spike region that the TCR reacts to and placed in a CD4 or CD8 class. Log10-transformed breadth and depth values were compared by one-way ANOVA with Sidak's multiple comparisons tests. TCRdb's version of the immuneACCESS table is confined to in-frame rearrangements and falls short of the full clone set. An unresolved V gene accounts for under half of the shortfall where checked; the remainder is of unknown origin. Clonal size and the V and J genes are those of that table, whereas D and trimming came from the DNA. For this sample the table gives about 76,000 clones, of which roughly 88% were detected only once. The ten largest clones represent roughly a tenth of the sample.

Points the paper makes about the study in general: Because no day 14 peak-response samples were available, the repertoires could be characterized only after the peak T cell response. Conclusions about previously exposed vaccinees are limited because only five to seven AZD1222 recipients were SARS-CoV-2 seropositive at baseline. In the small 56-69-year group, the increase in depth fell short of significance, most likely because of low power. Most participants were white British and females outnumbered males, and the authors suggested that clonal diversity may have been underestimated. The vaccine-associated CD4 TCRs covered the entire spike protein, and the dominant responses fell in regions 160-218 and 743-854. Reportedly, almost half of the unique spike-specific TCRs recognized epitopes lying outside the regions that are mutated in the B.1.351 and B.1.1.7 variants. After two AZD1222 doses, spike-specific TCR breadth and depth were significantly higher than at day 0 and than in MenACWY recipients.

The CDR3 measures 15 amino acids from cysteine to phenylalanine. Only the CDR3 DNA is retained, 45 bases long and in frame from the first base. The germline V gene encodes CDR1 SNHLY and CDR2 FYNNEI. Compared with germline, V lacks 5 bases and J lacks 4 bases; bases without a gene match: 8. The sample's time point, from its label and the paper: baseline before first vaccination. Vaccinee samples came from UK trials COV001 and COV002, including a single-blind randomized controlled phase 2/3 trial of AZD1222 (ChAdOx1 nCoV-19) in healthy adults. Trial participant PBMC samples were collected at day 0 and day 28 after the second dose for TCRbeta chain sequencing.

The chain uses TRBV2 and TRBJ2-3; TRBD1 aligns with 8 central bases. The origin of this receptor is an adult in good health. The sample in question was peripheral blood, obtained on day 0 of AZD1222 vaccination. The CDR3 corresponds to CASSKDRGGPDTQYF. The DNA is TGTGCCAGCAGTAAAGACAGGGGTGGGCCAGATACGCAGTATTTT.